Sequencing of this TCR beta chain was carried out in a study of T-cell memory formation after mild COVID-19. At the level of the study: Clusters of TCRs were largely donor specific.

5'RACE with constant-segment primers built TCRalpha and TCRbeta cDNA libraries with UMIs. TCRdb passed the 5' RACE reads through MiXCR, listing each CDR3 protein once. The sample has about 350,000 distinct CDR3 sequences; roughly 15% are singletons. The V gene's germline CDR1 is SNHLY and CDR2 FYNNEI. This CDR3 contains 15 residues. V lost 6 bases to trimming and J lost 8 bases; unmatched junction nucleotides: 6. A note on this clonotype: Its antigen is undetermined.

Whole-study results and caveats: Memory sampled before infection contained some responding clones, suggesting cross-reactive memory joined.

Specimen: PBMCs or a T cell subset sorted from them (not recorded which). The gene calls are TRBV2 and TRBJ2-4; 14 positions match TRBD2. This receptor was identified in a man between 18 and 35 years old who had mild COVID-19 (a few samples of this study predate the infection). Cell type and time point are not known. The CDR3 coding sequence is TGTGCCAGCAGCACGACTAGCGGGGGGGCGGACATTCAGTACTTC. Residues: CASSTTSGGADIQYF.